The source of this T cell receptor (beta chain) is a study of T-cell memory formation after mild COVID-19. Study findings and constraints: Contracting CD4+ clones sat mainly in CM and EM; CD8+ in EMRA. Clones that shrank (day 15 to 85) were balanced CD4/CD8, whereas later expanders leaned CD4+. That cross-reactive memory joined was suggested by some responding clones appearing in pre-infection memory.

TCR alpha and TCR beta cDNA libraries with sample barcodes and UMIs came from 5'RACE using constant-segment primers. Each CDR3 protein is one row after TCRdb ran MiXCR on the 5' RACE reads. The table includes 470,000 or so distinct CDR3 sequences, around 20% detected once. This CDR3 has 12 amino acids. Trimming cost V 5 bases and J 6 bases, with 9 bases left between them. Germline assignment: CDR1 MNHEY and CDR2 SVGAGI. This clonotype was counted between two and nine times. Its antigen is not identified. The chain combines TRBV6-5 with TRBJ2-3; D gene uncertain. This TCR derives from an adult woman who had mild COVID-19 (a few samples of this study predate the infection). Cell type and time point are not known. The sequenced material came from PBMCs or a T cell subset sorted from them (not recorded which). The CDR3 region is CASSPSLDTQYF. DNA of the CDR3: TGTGCCAGCAGTCCCAGCTTGGATACGCAGTATTTT.